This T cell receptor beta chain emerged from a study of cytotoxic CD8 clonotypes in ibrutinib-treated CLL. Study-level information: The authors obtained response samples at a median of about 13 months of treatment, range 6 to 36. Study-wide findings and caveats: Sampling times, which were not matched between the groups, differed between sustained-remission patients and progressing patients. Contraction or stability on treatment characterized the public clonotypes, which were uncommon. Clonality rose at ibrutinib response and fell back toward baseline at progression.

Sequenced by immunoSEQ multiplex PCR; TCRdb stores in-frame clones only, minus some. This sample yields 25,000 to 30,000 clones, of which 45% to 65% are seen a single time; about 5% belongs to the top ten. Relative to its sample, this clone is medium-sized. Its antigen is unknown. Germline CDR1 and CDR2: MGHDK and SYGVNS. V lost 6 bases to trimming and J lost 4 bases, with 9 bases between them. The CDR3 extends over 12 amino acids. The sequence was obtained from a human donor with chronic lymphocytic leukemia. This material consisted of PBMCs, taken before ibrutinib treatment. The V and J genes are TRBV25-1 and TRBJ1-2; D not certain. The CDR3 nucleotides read TGTGCCAGCAGGAGGGAAAGCTATGGCTACACCTTC. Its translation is CASRRESYGYTF.